A selection of T cell receptor beta chains follows, all from one sample in a study of blood T cells in healthy people across ages. TCRdb re-called the 5' RACE reads with MiXCR, one entry per CDR3 protein. The table records some 800,000 distinct CDR3 sequences, approximately 25% of them present only once. These data were also filed under a second study, of T cells of mothers and their children.

Sequencing was done on a sample of blood. These receptors were obtained from a boy aged 5-17 years in good health. Each CDR3 is given with its conserved first and last residue.

V gene: TRBV6-6; CDR3 protein: CASSYSAEPNQPQHF
V gene: TRBV12-3/TRBV12-4; CDR3 protein: CASSSLQGLLAKNIQYF
V gene: TRBV7-9; CDR3 protein: CASSAGTLQETQYF
V gene: TRBV7-9; CDR3 protein: CASSSGGLGADTQYF
V gene: TRBV20-1; CDR3 protein: CSASRRQASYEQYF
V gene: TRBV7-2; CDR3 protein: CASSLGRGIIPDTQYF
V gene: TRBV20-1; CDR3 protein: CSAMGRIPYEQYF
V gene: TRBV2; CDR3 protein: CASSDGRTEAGVGYTF
V gene: TRBV4-3; CDR3 protein: CASSQDAGGTSYEQYF
V gene: TRBV19; CDR3 protein: CASSNPNTGELFF
V gene: TRBV28; CDR3 protein: CASSLPRGHTAYEQYF
V gene: TRBV3-1; CDR3 protein: CASSLSSEKLFF
V gene: TRBV6-1; CDR3 protein: CASSVQGTYNEQFF
V gene: TRBV20-1; CDR3 protein: CSVRGVNTGELFF
V gene: TRBV28; CDR3 protein: CASSPPRASYNEQFF
V gene: TRBV7-2; CDR3 protein: CASSFDSRSSYEQYF
V gene: TRBV11-3; CDR3 protein: CASSFSERGPGELFF
V gene: TRBV29-1; CDR3 protein: CSVAGRVNYGYTF
V gene: TRBV6-6; CDR3 protein: CASSSLGLSTEAFF
V gene: TRBV9; CDR3 protein: CASSAPDRGETQYF
V gene: TRBV20-1; CDR3 protein: CSAISPGGGLPGAFF
V gene: TRBV5-1; CDR3 protein: CASSPPYRTEAFF
V gene: TRBV9; CDR3 protein: CASSVEGEGLSYNEQFF
V gene: TRBV24-1; CDR3 protein: CATEGPSSYEQYF
V gene: TRBV2; CDR3 protein: CASSDLGDAYNSPLHF
V gene: TRBV6-5; CDR3 protein: CASYLTTNTEAFF
V gene: TRBV29-1; CDR3 protein: CSVRGTYKEQFF
V gene: TRBV24-1; CDR3 protein: CATSDPGTGRKQWTQYF
V gene: TRBV20-1; CDR3 protein: CSASHQDRGEKLFF
V gene: TRBV7-6; CDR3 protein: CASSLNGGVDEQFF
V gene: TRBV4-3; CDR3 protein: CASSYLAGGQETQYF
V gene: TRBV28; CDR3 protein: CASRPGGQGARDEQFF
V gene: TRBV20-1; CDR3 protein: CSANSRGTGGNEQFF
V gene: TRBV4-3; CDR3 protein: CASSQESGTGTDTQYF
V gene: TRBV14; CDR3 protein: CASSQTLARDRVLSGANVLTF
V gene: TRBV20-1; CDR3 protein: CSALNTQGTYEQYF
V gene: TRBV15; CDR3 protein: CATSRGRGSGGTQYF
V gene: TRBV12-3/TRBV12-4; CDR3 protein: CASSLLRDRGEKLFF
V gene: TRBV12-3/TRBV12-4; CDR3 protein: CASSSSGLAGVEQFF
V gene: TRBV5-1; CDR3 protein: CASNYIRLAGLNEQFF
V gene: TRBV12-3/TRBV12-4; CDR3 protein: CASSPAGTSPSTDAQYF
V gene: TRBV28; CDR3 protein: CASNPKGRHRTTSSGANVLTF
V gene: TRBV28; CDR3 protein: CASSFQGRGKETQYF
V gene: TRBV4-1; CDR3 protein: CASSSNLGSQYEQYF
V gene: TRBV7-9; CDR3 protein: CASSLARPSGNTIYF
V gene: TRBV29-1; CDR3 protein: CSAVSQGTEAFF
V gene: TRBV6-5; CDR3 protein: CASRLDRGNYAQYF
V gene: TRBV29-1; CDR3 protein: CSVEAGWSDTEAFF
V gene: TRBV13; CDR3 protein: CASSSRGQLYGYTF
V gene: TRBV20-1; CDR3 protein: CSASGMSNEKLFF